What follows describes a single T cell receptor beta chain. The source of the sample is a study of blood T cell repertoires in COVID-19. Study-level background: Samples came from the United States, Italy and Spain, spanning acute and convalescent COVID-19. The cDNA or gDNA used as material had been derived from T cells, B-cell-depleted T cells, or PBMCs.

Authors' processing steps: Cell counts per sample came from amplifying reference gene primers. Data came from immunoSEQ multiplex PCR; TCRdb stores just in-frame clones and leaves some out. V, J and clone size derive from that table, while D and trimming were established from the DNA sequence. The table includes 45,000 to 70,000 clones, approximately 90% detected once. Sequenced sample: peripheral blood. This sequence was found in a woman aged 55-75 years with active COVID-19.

The DNA for the CDR3 is TGCGCCAGCAGCTCCACCTACGAGCAGTACTTC. Amino acids: CASSSTYEQYF. V is TRBV5-1 and J is TRBJ2-7, with D unresolved. The ends were cut back, 3 bases at V and 2 bases at J, with 3 bases in the middle. CDR1 is SGHRS, CDR2 YFSETQ, per germline. The CDR3 runs to 11 residues.